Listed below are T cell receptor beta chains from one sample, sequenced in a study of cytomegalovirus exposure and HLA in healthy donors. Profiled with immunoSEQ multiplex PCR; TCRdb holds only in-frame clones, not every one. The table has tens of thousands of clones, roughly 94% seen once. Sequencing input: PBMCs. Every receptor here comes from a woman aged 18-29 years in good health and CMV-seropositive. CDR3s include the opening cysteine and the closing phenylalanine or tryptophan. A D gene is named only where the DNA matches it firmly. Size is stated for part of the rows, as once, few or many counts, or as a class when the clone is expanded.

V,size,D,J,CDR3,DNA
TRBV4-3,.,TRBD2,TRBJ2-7,CASSQRRGGEQYF,TGCGCCAGCAGCCAACGGCGCGGGGGCGAGCAGTACTTC
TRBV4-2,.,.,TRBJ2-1,CASSQDSNSYNEQFF,TGTGCCAGCAGCCAAGACTCGAATAGCTACAATGAGCAGTTCTTC
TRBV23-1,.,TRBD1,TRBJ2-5,CASSRSDRDQETQYF,TGCGCCAGCAGTCGGTCCGACAGGGACCAAGAGACCCAGTACTTC
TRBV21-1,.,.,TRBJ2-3,CASSMRSVAGNSTDTQYF,TGTGCCAGCAGCATGAGAAGCGTAGCGGGGAACAGCACAGATACGCAGTATTTT
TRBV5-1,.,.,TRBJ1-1,CASSSHYLDNTEAFF,TGCGCCAGCAGCTCTCACTACCTTGACAACACTGAAGCTTTCTTT
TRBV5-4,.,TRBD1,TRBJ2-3,CASSPYATGPTDTQYF,TGTGCCAGCAGCCCATATGCGACAGGGCCAACAGATACGCAGTATTTT
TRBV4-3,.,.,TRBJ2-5,CASSQHPTPGGGETQYF,TGCGCCAGCAGCCAACACCCCACCCCCGGGGGTGGGGAGACCCAGTACTTC
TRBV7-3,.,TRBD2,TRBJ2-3,CASSPGLAGLTDTQYF,TGTGCCAGCAGCCCCGGTCTAGCGGGCCTCACAGATACGCAGTATTTT
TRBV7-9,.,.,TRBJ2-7,CASSQVAGSYEQYF,TGTGCCAGCAGCCAAGTGGCGGGGTCCTACGAGCAGTACTTC
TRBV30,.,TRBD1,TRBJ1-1,CAWNDRGTEAFF,TGTGCCTGGAACGACAGGGGAACTGAAGCTTTCTTT
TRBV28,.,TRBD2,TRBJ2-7,CASSFLFIDVAGTSGSTYEQYF,TGTGCCAGCAGTTTTCTTTTCATTGATGTTGCCGGGACTAGCGGGAGTACATACGAGCAGTACTTC
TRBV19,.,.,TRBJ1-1,CASSTFPGGLGRTEAFF,TGTGCCAGTAGTACATTTCCGGGGGGGCTGGGGCGCACTGAAGCTTTCTTT
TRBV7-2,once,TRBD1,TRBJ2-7,CASSQRTGPPYEQYF,TGTGCCAGCAGCCAAAGGACAGGGCCGCCCTACGAGCAGTACTTC
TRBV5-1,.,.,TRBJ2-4,CASSLQSSRGAKNIQYF,TGCGCCAGCAGCTTGCAGTCCAGCCGGGGGGCCAAAAACATTCAGTACTTC
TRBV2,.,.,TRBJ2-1,CASSEAGSGYNEQFF,TGTGCCAGCAGTGAAGCAGGGTCGGGATACAATGAGCAGTTCTTC
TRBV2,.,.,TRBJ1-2,CASRTGGGEGYTF,TGTGCCAGCAGGACCGGGGGGGGAGAGGGCTACACCTTC
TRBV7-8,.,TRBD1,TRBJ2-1,CASSETQGQSSYNEQFF,TGTGCCAGCAGCGAAACACAGGGGCAGAGCTCCTACAATGAGCAGTTCTTC
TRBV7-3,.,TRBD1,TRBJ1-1,CASSLTGQMNTEAFF,TGTGCCAGCAGCTTAACGGGACAGATGAACACTGAAGCTTTCTTT
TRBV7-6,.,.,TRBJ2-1,CASPSEGGYNEQFF,TGTGCCAGCCCTTCGGAGGGGGGGTACAATGAGCAGTTCTTC
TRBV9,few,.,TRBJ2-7,CASSRTGTSYEQYF,TGTGCCAGCAGCAGAACCGGGACAAGCTACGAGCAGTACTTC
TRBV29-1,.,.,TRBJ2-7,CSVAVGLGEQYF,TGCAGCGTTGCTGTGGGACTGGGTGAGCAGTACTTC
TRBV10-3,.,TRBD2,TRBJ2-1,CAINGGAGDYNEQFF,TGTGCCATCAATGGTGGGGCGGGGGACTACAATGAGCAGTTCTTC
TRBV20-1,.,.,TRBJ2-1,CSARDVDEQFF,TGCAGTGCTAGAGATGTCGATGAGCAGTTCTTC
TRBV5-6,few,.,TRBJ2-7,CASSLEPGSAEQYF,TGTGCCAGCAGCTTGGAGCCGGGATCCGCCGAGCAGTACTTC
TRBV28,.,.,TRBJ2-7,CASSVIQGSMQYF,TGTGCCAGCAGTGTAATACAGGGTTCCATGCAGTACTTC
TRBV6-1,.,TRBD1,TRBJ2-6,CASSGGGQGTGANVLTF,TGTGCCAGCAGTGGTGGGGGACAGGGAACTGGGGCCAACGTCCTGACTTTC
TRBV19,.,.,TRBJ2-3,CASTPGGGRTTDTQYF,TGTGCCAGTACCCCGGGGGGCGGGAGAACCACAGATACGCAGTATTTT
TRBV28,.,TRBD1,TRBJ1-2,CASSLAGGQDGYTF,TGTGCCAGCAGTCTAGCAGGGGGACAGGATGGCTACACCTTC
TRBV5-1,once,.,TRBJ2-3,CASSLDRGYGADTQYF,TGCGCCAGCAGCTTGGACCGCGGGTATGGCGCAGATACGCAGTATTTT
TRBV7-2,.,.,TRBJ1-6,CASSLAGHLHSPLHF,TGTGCCAGCAGCTTAGCGGGACACCTTCATTCACCCCTCCACTTT
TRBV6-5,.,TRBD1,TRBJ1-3,CASRHTGGSGNTIYF,TGTGCCAGCAGACACACAGGGGGCTCTGGAAACACCATATATTTT
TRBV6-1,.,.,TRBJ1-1,CASSEAVHIGTLRAFF,TGTGCCAGCAGTGAAGCCGTTCACATTGGAACCTTGAGGGCTTTCTTT
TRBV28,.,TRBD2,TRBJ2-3,CASSLLGTSGPTDTQYF,TGTGCCAGCAGTTTACTAGGGACTAGCGGCCCCACAGATACGCAGTATTTT
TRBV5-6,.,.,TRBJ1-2,CASSPKLDSYGYTF,TGTGCCAGCAGCCCCAAGCTAGATAGCTATGGCTACACCTTC
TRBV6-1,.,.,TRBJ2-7,CASRGGVRAYEQYF,TGTGCCAGTAGAGGAGGGGTGCGGGCTTACGAGCAGTACTTC
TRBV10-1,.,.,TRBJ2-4,CATDRAKNIQYF,TGCGCCACCGACAGGGCCAAAAACATTCAGTACTTC
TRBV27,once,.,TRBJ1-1,CASSYGAGYTEAFF,TGTGCCAGCAGTTATGGGGCAGGCTACACTGAAGCTTTCTTT
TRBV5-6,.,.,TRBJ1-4,CASSFALNEKLFF,TGTGCCAGCAGCTTCGCCCTAAATGAAAAACTGTTTTTT